These 25 T cell receptor beta chains were sequenced from one sample in a study of blood T cell repertoires in COVID-19. Clones were read by immunoSEQ multiplex PCR, and TCRdb kept only the in-frame ones, dropping some. Altogether roughly 57,000 clones are present, around 79% being singletons, with the ten largest covering roughly 14%. The specimen was peripheral blood. These receptors all stem from a woman between 70 and 85 years old with acute or convalescent COVID-19.

J is TRBJ1-2 and V is TRBV9; D possibly corresponds to TRBD1 (6 bases). There are 14 residues in the CDR3. Trimming pared 4 bases from V and 0 bases from J, leaving 10 bases between. Germline assignment: CDR1 SGDLS and CDR2 YYNGEE. CDR3 DNA sequence: TGTGCCAGCAGCTTCTGGACAGCTAACTATGGCTACACCTTC. As protein: CASSFWTANYGYTF.

The rearrangement links TRBV24-1 to TRBJ2-1, with 7 bases aligning to TRBD1. The germline gives CDR1 KGHDR, CDR2 SFDVKD. The CDR3 runs to 15 residues. Trimming took 3 bases from V and 8 from J; bases not matched to a gene: 9. CDR3 sequence: CATSDRQGLGDEQFF. CDR3 nucleotide sequence: TGTGCCACCAGTGATCGACAGGGTCTGGGCGATGAGCAGTTCTTC.

By share, this clone ranks as medium-sized. For the CDR3, the DNA is TGTGCCAGCAGCTTAACGGAGAGTTCGAACACTGAAGCTTTCTTT. Translated, it gives CASSLTESSNTEAFF. The chain uses TRBV11-2 and TRBJ1-1; D is uncertain. V was shortened by 2 bases and J by 1 base, with 11 bases between the two germline ends. Germline CDR1 and CDR2: SGHAT and FQNNGV. This CDR3 is built from 15 residues.

The chain couples TRBV3-1 (or the pseudogene TRBV3-2) to TRBJ2-1; 9 bases are shared with TRBD2. V trimming: 1 base; J trimming: 8 bases; junction bases outside the gene matches: 9. Germline V gene sequence: CDR1 LGHDT, CDR2 YNNKEL (reference sequence). This CDR3 is 16 amino acids long. CDR3 protein: CASSQGVAGARHEQFF. The CDR3 nucleotides read TGTGCCAGCAGCCAAGGTGTAGCGGGGGCCCGTCATGAGCAGTTCTTC.

This clone was detected only once. The rearrangement uses TRBV21-1 and TRBJ2-3; the table's D call, TRBD1, was not checked against the DNA. TRBV21-1 is shown as a pseudogene. The CDR3 is made up of 14 amino acids. The CDR3 reads CASSKAARLNTQYF. CDR3 DNA sequence: TGTGCCAGCAGCAAAGCGGCCAGGCTAAATACGCAGTATTTT.

This clone was detected once. This chain connects TRBV18 to TRBJ2-5; maybe TRBD1 (6 bases). Germline CDR1 KGHSH, CDR2 LQKENI. Trimming left V 3 bases short and J 5 bases short, with 10 bases between. This CDR3 has 13 residues. In DNA form, the CDR3 reads TGTGCCAGCTCACCTGGACAGCGGGAGACCCAGTACTTC. This translates into CASSPGQRETQYF.

The rearrangement uses TRBV19 and TRBJ1-2, with 9 bases identical to TRBD1. Trimming took 3 bases from V and 3 from J; bases not matched to a gene: 14. CDR1 is LNHDA and CDR2 is SQIVND in the germline V gene (reference sequence). CDR3 length: 18 residues. As DNA, the CDR3 is TGTGCCAGTAGTATTCTGGGCGTATGGGACAGGGACGACTATGGCTACACCTTC. It codes for CASSILGVWDRDDYGYTF.

This chain uses TRBV3-1 (or the pseudogene TRBV3-2) with TRBJ1-1; D remains ambiguous. V was trimmed by 2 bases and J by 2 bases, leaving 12 bases between them. The CDR3 runs to 15 residues. In germline, CDR1 is LGHDT, CDR2 YNNKEL (reference sequence). CDR3 protein: CASSQKNSYNTEAFF. The CDR3 DNA is TGTGCCAGCAGCCAAAAGAACAGCTATAACACTGAAGCTTTCTTT.

This chain connects TRBV24-1 to TRBJ2-2; weak D call: TRBD1 (5 bases). This CDR3 is built from 12 residues. Germline lookup yields CDR1 KGHDR and CDR2 SFDVKD. V shed 9 bases and J shed 4 bases, with 8 bases lying between them. The CDR3 nucleotides are TGTGCCACCGGACACACCACCGGGGAGCTGTTTTTT. Residues: CATGHTTGELFF.

The genes are TRBV2 and TRBJ2-1, with 8 bases lining up with TRBD1. V was pared by 4 bases and J by 9 bases, with 8 bases of the junction left unmatched. Germline V gene sequence: CDR1 SNHLY, CDR2 FYNNEI. This CDR3 comprises 14 residues. This CDR3 reads CASSVWTGTAEQFF. For the CDR3, the DNA is TGTGCCAGCAGTGTTTGGACAGGGACGGCTGAGCAGTTCTTC.

This clone appeared once. The CDR3 nucleotides are TGTGCCAGTGGACAGGGAAATCAGCCCCAGCATTTT. Translated: CASGQGNQPQHF. This chain joins TRBV6-1 and TRBJ1-5, with 8 bases lining up with TRBD1. V shed 9 bases and J 4 bases; nucleotides not matched to a gene: 2. CDR1 MNHNS and CDR2 SASEGT come from the germline V gene. The CDR3 covers 12 residues.

The chain joins TRBV2 to TRBJ1-2, with D perhaps TRBD1 (5 bases). V lost 11 bases, J lost 7 bases, and 26 bases lay in between. From germline, CDR1 is SNHLY and CDR2 FYNNEI. The CDR3 is made up of 15 amino acids. The CDR3 region is CAAPVGSHLGVGYTF. CDR3 DNA sequence: TGTGCCGCCCCGGTCGGGTCTCACTTAGGGGTTGGCTACACCTTC.

In nucleotides, the CDR3 is TGTGCCTGGAGTCTCGGACAGGGATGGAATCAGCCCCAGCATTTT. Its translation: CAWSLGQGWNQPQHF. The genes are TRBV30 and TRBJ1-5, with TRBD1 matching over 8 bases. After removal of 2 bases from V and 4 bases from J, the junction contained 7 bases not matched to a gene. CDR1 and CDR2 (germline): GTSNPN, SVGIG (reference sequence). This CDR3 has 15 amino acids.

The CDR3 sequence: CSVVSGQRTDTQYF. The CDR3 coding sequence is TGCAGCGTTGTCTCTGGGCAGCGCACAGATACGCAGTATTTT. The chain couples TRBV29-1 to TRBJ2-3; D ambiguous. The length of the CDR3 is 14 residues. V dropped 4 bases and J dropped 1 base, with 12 bases sitting between them. The germline V gene encodes CDR1 SQVTM and CDR2 ANQGSEA.

This chain joins TRBV2 and TRBJ2-5; a weak D match, TRBD2 (6 bases). V shed 7 bases and J shed 5 bases, with 14 bases lying between them. Germline lookup yields CDR1 SNHLY and CDR2 FYNNEI. CDR3 length equals 13 residues. CDR3 sequence (DNA): TGTGCCAGCACGGGAGCAGGGAACGAGACCCAGTACTTC. Its translation: CASTGAGNETQYF.

The chain employs TRBV13 and TRBJ2-3; no clear D gene. Germline assignment: CDR1 PRHDT and CDR2 FYEKMQ (reference sequence). CDR3 length equals 12 residues. The V end was cut by 7 bases, the J end by 6 bases, with 11 bases between. CDR3 in amino acids: CASTQYADTQYF. The CDR3 bases are TGTGCCAGCACCCAGTACGCCGATACGCAGTATTTT.

The chain couples TRBV13 to TRBJ1-3; tentatively, D is TRBD1 (5 bases). Looked up from germline, CDR1 is PRHDT and CDR2 is FYEKMQ (reference sequence). Trimming removed 6 bases at V and 2 bases at J, with 14 bases between. CDR3 size: 15 residues. This CDR3 is CASRESGGTGNTIYF. In DNA, the CDR3 is TGTGCCAGCAGGGAGAGTGGGGGGACTGGAAACACCATATATTTT. Based on the CDR3 plus reference TRBV13 and TRBJ1-3, the full variable domain is AAGVIQSPRHLIKEKRETATLKCYPIPRHDTVYWYQQGPGQDPQFLISFYEKMQSDKGSIPDRFSAQQFSDYHSELNMSSLELGDSALYFCASRESGGTGNTIYFGEGSWLTVV.

The chain links TRBV3-1 (or the pseudogene TRBV3-2) to TRBJ1-3, with TRBD1 identical over 10 bases. Germline lookup yields CDR1 LGHDT and CDR2 YNNKEL (reference sequence). V lost 5 bases, J lost 3 bases, and 7 bases stayed unmatched. The CDR3 spans 16 residues. The CDR3 region has the DNA TGTGCCAGCAGCACCCGACAGGGGGCAAGTGGAAACACCATATATTTT. Encoded protein: CASSTRQGASGNTIYF.

This rearrangement joins TRBV5-4 to TRBJ1-5; D not resolved. V was trimmed by 5 bases and J by 5 bases, leaving 11 bases between them. The CDR3 loop spans 13 amino acids. The V gene's germline CDR1 is SGHNT and CDR2 YYREEE (reference sequence). The DNA of the CDR3 is TGTGCCAGCAGGGCCGGGATTGATCAGCCCCAGCATTTT. Translated, it gives CASRAGIDQPQHF.

The chain carries TRBV4-1 and TRBJ1-6; a possible D gene is TRBD1 (6 bases). Germline CDR1 MGHRA, CDR2 YSYEKL. V lost 3 bases to trimming and J lost 9 bases, with 12 bases between them. This CDR3 has 14 residues. CDR3 residues: CASSQTTGSSPLHF. In DNA form, the CDR3 reads TGCGCCAGCAGCCAGACTACAGGGAGTTCACCCCTCCACTTT.

The rearrangement uses TRBV5-1 and TRBJ1-1; 7 nucleotides match TRBD1. The CDR3 contains 13 residues. Unmatched junction bases numbered 9, after V lost 4 bases and J lost 9 bases. Germline-derived CDR1 and CDR2 are SGHRS and YFSETQ. As DNA, the CDR3 is TGCGCCAGCAGCCCCTCGCGGGACAGTCAAGCTTTCTTT. It yields the protein CASSPSRDSQAFF.

This chain uses TRBV5-1 with TRBJ2-7; 10 nucleotides match TRBD1. V was clipped by 2 bases and J by 3 bases; unmatched bases: 5. CDR3 length equals 15 residues. Germline V gene data show CDR1 as SGHRS and CDR2 as YFSETQ. The CDR3 here is CASSFRDRGFYEQYV. The CDR3 nucleotides read TGCGCCAGCAGCTTCCGGGACAGGGGATTCTACGAGCAGTACGTC.

The V gene is TRBV7-6, the J gene TRBJ2-5; TRBD2 matches at 9 bases. The germline gives CDR1 SGHVS, CDR2 FNYEAQ. V dropped 1 base and J dropped 4; count of bases not matched to a gene: 4. The CDR3 spans 15 residues. The CDR3 coding sequence is TGTGCCAGCAGCTTAGGCGGGGGGGCCCGAGAGACCCAGTACTTC. It encodes CASSLGGGARETQYF. Full variable domain (remainder filled in from reference TRBV7-6 and TRBJ2-5): GAGVSQSPRYKVTKRGQDVALRCDPISGHVSLYWYRQALGQGPEFLTYFNYEAQQDKSGLPNDRFSAERPEGSISTLTIQRTEQRDSAMYRCASSLGGGARETQYFGPGTRLLVL.

This clone was detected only a few times. J is TRBJ1-2 and V is TRBV29-1; D call uncertain. The length of the CDR3 is 14 residues. Germline CDR1 SQVTM, CDR2 ANQGSEA. Trimming removed 4 bases at V and 4 bases at J, with 16 bases between. The CDR3 protein is CSVVDTTRRYGYTF. The CDR3 nucleotides are TGCAGCGTTGTTGACACCACTCGACGCTATGGCTACACCTTC.

The rearrangement joins TRBV15 to TRBJ2-6, with D hard to call. Germline V gene lookup returns CDR1 LNHNV and CDR2 YYDKDF (reference sequence). The CDR3 has 20 amino acids. Trimming cost V 2 bases and J 1 base, with 21 bases left between them. The CDR3 reads CATSRSTRGASPSGANVLTF. The CDR3 region has the DNA TGTGCCACCAGCAGATCTACGAGAGGTGCATCCCCTTCTGGGGCCAACGTCCTGACTTTC.